This TCR beta chain was sequenced in a study of T cell responses to AZD1222 COVID-19 vaccine. The germline V gene has CDR1 WSHSY and CDR2 SAAADI. This CDR3 contains 17 residues. The V end lost 4 bases, the J end lost 3 bases, and 22 bases lay between the germline ends. Pooled together were second doses at about 4 or about 12 weeks. The method was immunoSEQ multiplex PCR; TCRdb's version includes in-frame clones alone and lacks a portion of them. The sample includes around 150,000 clones, approximately 90% of them seen just once. The sequence was collected from an adult who received the AZD1222 COVID-19 vaccine. The input for sequencing was peripheral blood, taken 28 days after the second AZD1222 dose. The gene calls are TRBV10-2 and TRBJ2-7; D possibly corresponds to TRBD1 (6 bases). CDR3 bases: TGCGCCAGCAGTGTCGGCGTGTATGGGGGCTTTAGCTACGAGCAGTACTTC. This sequence encodes CASSVGVYGGFSYEQYF.